This T cell receptor beta chain is from a study of cytomegalovirus exposure and HLA in healthy donors. The wider study: An analysis done earlier identified about 120 million unique TCR beta sequences from 150 million to 200 million T cells. Broader study findings: In a later analysis, HLA-associated beta chains showed higher expansion and lower generation probabilities than comparable chains. An analysis was carried out later, and it reportedly showed fewer N-insertions in an Asian-associated ancestry cluster than the roughly 670-donor mean.

The CDR3 is made up of 13 amino acids. The V gene's germline CDR1 is GTSNPN and CDR2 SVGIG (reference sequence). J gave up 2 bases and V 5 bases, and 0 bases lay outside the gene matches. The PCR employed 60 Vbeta primers together with 13 Jbeta primers. Method: immunoSEQ multiplex PCR; TCRdb's copy keeps in-frame clones and lacks some. The data contain some 150,000 clones, 80% of them seen just once; the ten biggest clones take up 8% to 10%. For this clone: Its antigen is still unknown.

Sequencing was done on a sample of PBMCs. J is TRBJ1-5 and V is TRBV30, with TRBD1 identical over 10 bases. The origin of this receptor is a man between 18 and 35 years old in good health and CMV-seropositive. The CDR3 DNA follows: TGTGCCTGGGGACAGGGGGGCAATCAGCCCCAGCATTTT. Protein: CAWGQGGNQPQHF. Full variable domain (missing parts from reference TRBV30 and TRBJ1-5): SQTIHQWPATLVQPVGSPLSLECTVEGTSNPNLYWYRQAAGRGLQLLFYSVGIGQISSEVPQNLSASRPQDRQFILSSKKLLLSDSGFYLCAWGQGGNQPQHFGDGTRLSIL.